This T cell receptor beta chain was recorded in a study of Ad26.COV2.S vaccination and SARS-CoV-2 variants. The treatment: some 19 received Ad26.COV2.S at low or high dose, single or two shots; a few received placebo; per-sample allocation not given. Samples were taken on day 63 after the first vaccine or placebo injection. Produced via immunoSEQ multiplex PCR; TCRdb's table is partial and in-frame only. The sample includes 450,000 to 550,000 clones, nearly 90% seen only once; the top ten take about 2.5%. V was shortened by 3 bases and J by 3 bases, with 14 bases between the two germline ends. The CDR3 loop spans 15 amino acids. The germline V gene encodes CDR1 SNHLY and CDR2 FYNNEI.

The chain is built from TRBV2 and TRBJ1-2; D possibly corresponds to TRBD1 (6 bases). This receptor was identified in a person aged 18-65 years who received the Ad26.COV2.S COVID-19 vaccine or a placebo. Material: peripheral blood, obtained in a trial of Ad26.COV2.S vaccine versus placebo. CDR3 coding DNA: TGTGCCAGCAGTGATGGGGGGGCGCCGGACTATGGCTACACCTTC. Translated: CASSDGGAPDYGYTF. The complete variable domain, with remaining parts taken from reference TRBV2 and TRBJ1-2, reads EPEVTQTPSHQVTQMGQEVILRCVPISNHLYFYWYRQILGQKVEFLVSFYNNEISEKSEIFDDQFSVERPDGSNFTLKIRSTKLEDSAMYFCASSDGGAPDYGYTFGSGTRLTVV.